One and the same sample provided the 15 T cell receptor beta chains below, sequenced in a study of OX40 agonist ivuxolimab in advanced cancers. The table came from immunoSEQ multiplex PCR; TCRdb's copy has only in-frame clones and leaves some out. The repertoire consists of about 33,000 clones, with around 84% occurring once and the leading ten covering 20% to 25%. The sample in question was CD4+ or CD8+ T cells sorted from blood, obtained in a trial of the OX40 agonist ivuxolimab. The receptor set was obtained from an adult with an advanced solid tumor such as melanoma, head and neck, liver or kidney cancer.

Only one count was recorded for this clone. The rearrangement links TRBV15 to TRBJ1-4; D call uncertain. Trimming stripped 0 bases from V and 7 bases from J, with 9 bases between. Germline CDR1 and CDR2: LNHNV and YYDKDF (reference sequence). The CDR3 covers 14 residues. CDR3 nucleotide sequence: TGTGCCACCAGCAGAGATTTGGGGTTTGAAAAACTGTTTTTT. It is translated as CATSRDLGFEKLFF.

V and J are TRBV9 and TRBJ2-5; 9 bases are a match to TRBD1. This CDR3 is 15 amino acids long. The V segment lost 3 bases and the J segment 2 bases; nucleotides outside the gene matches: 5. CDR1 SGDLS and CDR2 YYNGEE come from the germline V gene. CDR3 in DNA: TGTGCCAGCAGCGACCCGGGACAGGGTCAAGAGACCCAGTACTTC. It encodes CASSDPGQGQETQYF.

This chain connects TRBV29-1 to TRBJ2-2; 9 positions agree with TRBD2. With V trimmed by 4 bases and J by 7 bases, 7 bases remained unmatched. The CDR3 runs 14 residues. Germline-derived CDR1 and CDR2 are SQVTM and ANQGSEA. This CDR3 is CSVGRTSENGELFF. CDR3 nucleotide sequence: TGCAGCGTTGGTCGGACTAGCGAAAACGGGGAGCTGTTTTTT.

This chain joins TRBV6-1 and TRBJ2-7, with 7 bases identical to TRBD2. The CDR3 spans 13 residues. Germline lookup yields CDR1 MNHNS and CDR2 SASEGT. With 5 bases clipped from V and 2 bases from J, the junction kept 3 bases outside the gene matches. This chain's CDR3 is CASSSGLPYEQYF. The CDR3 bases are TGTGCCAGCAGTTCGGGACTACCCTACGAGCAGTACTTC.

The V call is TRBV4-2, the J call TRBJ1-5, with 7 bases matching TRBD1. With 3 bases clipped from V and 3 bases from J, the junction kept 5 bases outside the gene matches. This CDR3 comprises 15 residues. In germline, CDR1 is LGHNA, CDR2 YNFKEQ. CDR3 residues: CASSQWQGDNQPQHF. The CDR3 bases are TGTGCCAGCAGCCAGTGGCAGGGGGACAATCAGCCCCAGCATTTT.

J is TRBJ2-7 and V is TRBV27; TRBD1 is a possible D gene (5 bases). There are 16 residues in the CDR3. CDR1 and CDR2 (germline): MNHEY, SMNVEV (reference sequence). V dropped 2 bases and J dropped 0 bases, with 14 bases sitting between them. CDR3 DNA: TGTGCCAGCAGTTTAAGGCCCCCGGACACCTCCTACGAGCAGTACTTC. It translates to CASSLRPPDTSYEQYF.

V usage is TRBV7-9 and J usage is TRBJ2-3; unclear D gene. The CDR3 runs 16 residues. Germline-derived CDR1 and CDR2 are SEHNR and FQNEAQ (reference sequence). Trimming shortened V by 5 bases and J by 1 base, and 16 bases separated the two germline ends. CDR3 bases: TGTGCCAGCAGCCCTCGCCCGGGTCGAGGCACAGATACGCAGTATTTT. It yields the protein CASSPRPGRGTDTQYF.

The CDR3, as DNA: TGTGCCAGCAGCTTGGCGGGGTGGGACACTGAAGCTTTCTTT. This encodes CASSLAGWDTEAFF. The chain carries TRBV5-6 and TRBJ1-1; D is ambiguous. Germline CDR1 and CDR2: SGHDT and YYEEEE. The V end lost 0 bases, the J end lost 3 bases, and 9 bases lay between the germline ends. The CDR3 sequence is 14 residues long.

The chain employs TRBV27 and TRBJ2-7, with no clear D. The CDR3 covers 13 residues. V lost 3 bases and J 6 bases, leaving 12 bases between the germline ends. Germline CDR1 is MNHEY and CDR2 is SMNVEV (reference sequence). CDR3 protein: CASSLSGTREQYF. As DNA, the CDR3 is TGTGCCAGCAGTTTGTCCGGAACTCGCGAGCAGTACTTC.

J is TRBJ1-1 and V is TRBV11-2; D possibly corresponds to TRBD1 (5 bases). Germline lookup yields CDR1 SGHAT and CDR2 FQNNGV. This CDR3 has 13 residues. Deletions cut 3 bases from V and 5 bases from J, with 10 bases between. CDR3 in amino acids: CASSFTGETEAFF. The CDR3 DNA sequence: TGTGCCAGCAGCTTCACGGGGGAGACTGAAGCTTTCTTT.

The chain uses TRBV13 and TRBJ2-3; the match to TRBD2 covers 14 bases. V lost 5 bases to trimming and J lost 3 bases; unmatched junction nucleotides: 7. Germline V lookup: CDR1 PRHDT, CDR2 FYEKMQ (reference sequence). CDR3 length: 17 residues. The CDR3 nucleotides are TGTGCCAGCAGCCTGGAGACTAGCGGGAGGGCGACAGATACGCAGTATTTT. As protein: CASSLETSGRATDTQYF.

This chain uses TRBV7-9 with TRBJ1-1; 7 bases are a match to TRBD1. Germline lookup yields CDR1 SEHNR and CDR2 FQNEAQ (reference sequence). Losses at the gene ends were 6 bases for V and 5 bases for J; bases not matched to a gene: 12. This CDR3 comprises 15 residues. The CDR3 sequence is CASSLYDRANTEAFF. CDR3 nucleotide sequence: TGTGCCAGCAGTCTCTACGACAGGGCGAATACTGAAGCTTTCTTT.

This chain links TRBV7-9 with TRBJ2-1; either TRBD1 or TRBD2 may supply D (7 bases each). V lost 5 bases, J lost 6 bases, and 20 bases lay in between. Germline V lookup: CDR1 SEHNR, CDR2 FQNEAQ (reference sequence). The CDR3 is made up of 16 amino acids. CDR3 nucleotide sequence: TGTGCCAGCAGCCCCGCGCAGGGGGGGGTTCCCAATGAGCAGTTCTTC. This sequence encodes CASSPAQGGVPNEQFF.

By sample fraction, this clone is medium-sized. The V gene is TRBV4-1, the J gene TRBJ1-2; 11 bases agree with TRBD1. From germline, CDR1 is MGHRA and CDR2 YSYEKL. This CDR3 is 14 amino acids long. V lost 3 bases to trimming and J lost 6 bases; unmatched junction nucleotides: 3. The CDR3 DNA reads TGCGCCAGCAGCCACCCGGGACAGGGGGATGGCTACACCTTC. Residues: CASSHPGQGDGYTF.

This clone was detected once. The CDR3 here is CASSLSIGGTYEQYF. In DNA, the CDR3 is TGTGCCAGCAGTTTATCGATCGGCGGCACCTACGAGCAGTACTTC. V gene TRBV27 combines with J gene TRBJ2-7; D ambiguous. This CDR3 contains 15 residues. Germline V gene lookup returns CDR1 MNHEY and CDR2 SMNVEV (reference sequence). V was clipped by 0 bases and J by 2 bases, with 11 bases between them.